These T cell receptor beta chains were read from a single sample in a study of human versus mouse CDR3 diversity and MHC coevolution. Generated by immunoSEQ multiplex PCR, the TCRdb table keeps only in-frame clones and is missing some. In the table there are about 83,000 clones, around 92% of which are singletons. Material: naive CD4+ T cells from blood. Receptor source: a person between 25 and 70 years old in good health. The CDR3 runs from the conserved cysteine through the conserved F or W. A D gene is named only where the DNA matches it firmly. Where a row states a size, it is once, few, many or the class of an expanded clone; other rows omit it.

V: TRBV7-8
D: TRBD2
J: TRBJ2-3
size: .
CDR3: CASSPWISGGANTQYF
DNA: TGTGCCAGCAGCCCGTGGATTAGCGGGGGGGCGAATACGCAGTATTTT

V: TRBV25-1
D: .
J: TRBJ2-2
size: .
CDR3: CASSGAEITGELFF
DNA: TGTGCCAGCAGTGGAGCGGAGATCACCGGGGAGCTGTTTTTT

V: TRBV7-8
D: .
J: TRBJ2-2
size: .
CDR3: CASSLSLGGFAGELFF
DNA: TGTGCCAGCAGCTTGAGCCTCGGGGGATTTGCCGGGGAGCTGTTTTTT

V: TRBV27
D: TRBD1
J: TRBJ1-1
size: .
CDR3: CASSPRTGGEAFF
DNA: TGTGCCAGCAGTCCCCGGACAGGGGGAGAAGCTTTCTTT

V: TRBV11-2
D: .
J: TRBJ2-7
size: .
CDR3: CASTTDSPSSYEQYF
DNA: TGTGCCAGCACCACGGACAGTCCGAGCTCCTACGAGCAGTACTTC

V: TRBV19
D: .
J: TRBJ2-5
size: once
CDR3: CASSRRYQETQYF
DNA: TGTGCCAGTAGTAGGCGGTACCAAGAGACCCAGTACTTC

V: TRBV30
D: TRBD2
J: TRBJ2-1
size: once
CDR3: CAWSLGGTSGINEQFF
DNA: TGTGCCTGGAGTCTGGGGGGGACTAGCGGAATAAATGAGCAGTTCTTC

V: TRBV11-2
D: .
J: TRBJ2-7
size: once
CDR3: CASSSILMGQGYAEQYF
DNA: TGTGCCAGCAGCTCCATCCTGATGGGGCAGGGGTATGCCGAGCAGTACTTC

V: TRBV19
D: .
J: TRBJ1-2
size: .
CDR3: CASSNRRQGIGYTF
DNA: TGTGCCAGTAGTAACCGAAGGCAGGGCATTGGCTACACCTTC

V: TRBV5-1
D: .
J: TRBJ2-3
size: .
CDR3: CASSSESTDTQYF
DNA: TGCGCCAGCAGTAGCGAAAGCACAGATACGCAGTATTTT

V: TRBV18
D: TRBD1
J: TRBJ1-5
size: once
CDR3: CASSQGQGIQPQHF
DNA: TGTGCCAGCTCACAAGGACAGGGCATTCAGCCCCAGCATTTT

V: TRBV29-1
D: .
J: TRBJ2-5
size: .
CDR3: CSVEIGIQETQYF
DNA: TGCAGCGTTGAAATCGGGATCCAAGAGACCCAGTACTTC

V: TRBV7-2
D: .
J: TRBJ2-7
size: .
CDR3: CASSPRATGTPIYEQYF
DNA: TGTGCCAGCAGCCCACGGGCAACCGGGACTCCGATCTACGAGCAGTACTTC

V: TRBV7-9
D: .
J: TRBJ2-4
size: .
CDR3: CASSLPQGPQTYSIQYF
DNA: TGTGCCAGCAGCTTACCCCAGGGGCCCCAAACGTACAGCATTCAGTACTTC

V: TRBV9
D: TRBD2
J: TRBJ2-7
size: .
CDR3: CASSAPRSGGNSYEQYF
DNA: TGTGCCAGCAGCGCGCCCAGGAGCGGGGGGAACTCCTACGAGCAGTACTTC

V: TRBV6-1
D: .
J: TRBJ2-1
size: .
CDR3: CASSTSPQYNEQFF
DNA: TGTGCCAGCAGTACTAGCCCTCAATACAATGAGCAGTTCTTC

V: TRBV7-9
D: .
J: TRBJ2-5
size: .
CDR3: CASSSQETQYF
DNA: TGTGCCAGCAGCTCTCAAGAGACCCAGTACTTC

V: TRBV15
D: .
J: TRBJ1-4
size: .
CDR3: CATSRPGGLGTSEKLFF
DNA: TGTGCCACCAGCAGGCCTGGGGGACTGGGGACGAGCGAAAAACTGTTTTTT

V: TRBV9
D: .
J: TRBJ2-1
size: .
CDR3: CASSVDSHFNEQFF
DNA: TGTGCCAGCAGCGTAGATAGCCACTTTAATGAGCAGTTCTTC

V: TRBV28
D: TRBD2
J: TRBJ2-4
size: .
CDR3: CASSLGTSRNIQYF
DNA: TGTGCCAGCAGTCTAGGGACTAGCAGGAACATTCAGTACTTC

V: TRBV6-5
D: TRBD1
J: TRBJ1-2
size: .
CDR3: CASSGQGNSNYGYTF
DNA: TGTGCCAGCAGTGGACAGGGCAACTCTAACTATGGCTACACCTTC

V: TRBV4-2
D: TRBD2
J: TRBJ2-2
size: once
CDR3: CASSQAAGGAFGELFF
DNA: TGTGCCAGCAGCCAGGCAGCGGGAGGGGCGTTCGGGGAGCTGTTTTTT

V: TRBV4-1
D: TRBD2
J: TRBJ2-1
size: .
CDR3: CASSQGLAGVTNEQFF
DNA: TGCGCCAGCAGCCAGGGACTAGCGGGGGTCACGAATGAGCAGTTCTTC

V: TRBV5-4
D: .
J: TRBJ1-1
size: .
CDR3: CASSYKDSTEAFF
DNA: TGTGCCAGCAGCTACAAAGACAGCACTGAAGCTTTCTTT

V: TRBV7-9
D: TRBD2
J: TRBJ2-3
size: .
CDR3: CASSPRFEREESTDTQYF
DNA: TGTGCCAGCAGCCCCCGCTTTGAGCGGGAGGAAAGCACAGATACGCAGTATTTT

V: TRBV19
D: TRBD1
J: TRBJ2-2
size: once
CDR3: CASSTRDRYYTGELFF
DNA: TGTGCCAGTAGTACCCGGGACAGATATTACACCGGGGAGCTGTTTTTT

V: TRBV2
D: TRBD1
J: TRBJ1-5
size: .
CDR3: CASSLDRERPQHF
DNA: TGTGCCAGCAGCCTAGACAGGGAGAGGCCCCAGCATTTT

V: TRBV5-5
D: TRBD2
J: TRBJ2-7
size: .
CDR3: CASSLMAGDSYEQYF
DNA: TGTGCCAGCAGCTTGATGGCGGGAGACTCCTACGAGCAGTACTTC

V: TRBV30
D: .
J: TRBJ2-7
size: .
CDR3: CAWSGQGTPYEQYF
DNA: TGTGCCTGGAGCGGGCAGGGGACCCCCTACGAGCAGTACTTC

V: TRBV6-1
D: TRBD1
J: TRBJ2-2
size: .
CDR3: CASSRTGGTGELFF
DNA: TGTGCCAGCAGCCGGACAGGGGGCACCGGGGAGCTGTTTTTT

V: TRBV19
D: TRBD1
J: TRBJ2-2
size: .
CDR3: CASIVGTGFTGELFF
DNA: TGTGCCAGTATCGTGGGGACAGGGTTCACCGGGGAGCTGTTTTTT

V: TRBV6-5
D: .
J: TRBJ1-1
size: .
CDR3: CASSGEVTAFF
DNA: TGTGCCAGCAGTGGTGAGGTAACAGCTTTCTTT

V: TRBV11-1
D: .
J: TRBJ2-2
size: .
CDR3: CASSLGRLNTGELFF
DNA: TGTGCCAGCAGCTTAGGCAGGTTGAACACCGGGGAGCTGTTTTTT

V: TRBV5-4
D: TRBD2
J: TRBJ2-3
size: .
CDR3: CASSLQGPGGGTQYF
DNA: TGTGCCAGCAGCTTGCAGGGCCCGGGAGGGGGTACGCAGTATTTT

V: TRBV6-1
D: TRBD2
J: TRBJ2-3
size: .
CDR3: CASRGLAGARDTQYF
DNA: TGTGCCAGCAGAGGACTAGCGGGGGCCAGGGATACGCAGTATTTT

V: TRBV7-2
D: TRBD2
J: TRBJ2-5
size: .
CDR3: CASSLTPGLAEEQYF
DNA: TGTGCCAGCAGCCTGACCCCCGGACTAGCGGAAGAGCAGTACTTC

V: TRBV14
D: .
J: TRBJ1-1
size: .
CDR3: CASSQLWGGVNTEAFF
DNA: TGTGCCAGCAGCCAGCTCTGGGGGGGGGTTAACACTGAAGCTTTCTTT

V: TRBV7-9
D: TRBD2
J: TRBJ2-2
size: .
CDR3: CASSLTSGMNTGELFF
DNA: TGTGCCAGCAGCTTAACTAGCGGGATGAACACCGGGGAGCTGTTTTTT

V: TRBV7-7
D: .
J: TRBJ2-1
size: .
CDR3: CASSLGTSNEQFF
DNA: TGTGCCAGCAGCTTAGGAACTAGCAATGAGCAGTTCTTC

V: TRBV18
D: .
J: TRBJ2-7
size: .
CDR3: CASSPLPQGSWQYF
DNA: TGTGCCAGCTCACCCCTTCCCCAGGGTTCGTGGCAGTACTTC

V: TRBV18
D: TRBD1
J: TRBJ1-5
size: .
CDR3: CASSPVPGQAWPQHF
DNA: TGTGCCAGCTCACCCGTCCCGGGACAGGCTTGGCCCCAGCATTTT

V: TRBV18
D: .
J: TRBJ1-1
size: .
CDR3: CASSPDSVGTEAFF
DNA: TGTGCCAGCTCCCCGGACAGCGTGGGCACTGAAGCTTTCTTT

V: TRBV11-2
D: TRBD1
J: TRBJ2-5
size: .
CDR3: CASSPLLGTEETQYF
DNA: TGTGCCAGCAGCCCCCTCCTCGGGACAGAAGAGACCCAGTACTTC

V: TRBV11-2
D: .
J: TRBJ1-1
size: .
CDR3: CASSPEIRGVVEAFF
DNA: TGTGCCAGCAGCCCGGAGATTCGGGGGGTTGTCGAAGCTTTCTTT

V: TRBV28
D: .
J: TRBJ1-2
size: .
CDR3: CASSFDGYTF
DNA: TGTGCCAGCAGTTTCGATGGCTACACCTTC

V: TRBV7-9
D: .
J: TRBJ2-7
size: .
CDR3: CASSLARIIGDWSYEQYF
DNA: TGTGCCAGCAGCTTAGCGCGGATCATCGGGGACTGGAGCTACGAGCAGTACTTC

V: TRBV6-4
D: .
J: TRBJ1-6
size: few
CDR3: CASKQYNSPLHF
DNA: TGTGCCAGCAAACAATATAATTCACCCCTCCACTTT

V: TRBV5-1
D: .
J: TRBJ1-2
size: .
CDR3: CASSLGLNFNYGYTF
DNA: TGCGCCAGCAGCCTGGGGCTCAATTTTAACTATGGCTACACCTTC

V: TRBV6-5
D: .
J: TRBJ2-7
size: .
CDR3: CASSPGTFSYEQYF
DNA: TGTGCCAGCAGTCCCGGGACATTCTCCTACGAGCAGTACTTC

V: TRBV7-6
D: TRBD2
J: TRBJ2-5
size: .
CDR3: CASSRGLDFGETQYF
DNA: TGTGCCAGCAGCCGAGGACTAGATTTCGGTGAGACCCAGTACTTC

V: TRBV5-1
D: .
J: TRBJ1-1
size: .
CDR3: CASSLDSGLENTEAFF
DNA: TGCGCCAGCAGCTTGGACTCAGGGCTCGAGAACACTGAAGCTTTCTTT

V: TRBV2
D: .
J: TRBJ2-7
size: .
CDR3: CASSEEIRFEQYF
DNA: TGTGCCAGCAGTGAGGAGATTAGGTTTGAGCAGTACTTC

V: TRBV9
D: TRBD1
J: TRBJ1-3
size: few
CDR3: CASSVYSQGRSGNTIYF
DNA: TGTGCCAGCAGCGTATATTCACAGGGGAGGTCTGGAAACACCATATATTTT